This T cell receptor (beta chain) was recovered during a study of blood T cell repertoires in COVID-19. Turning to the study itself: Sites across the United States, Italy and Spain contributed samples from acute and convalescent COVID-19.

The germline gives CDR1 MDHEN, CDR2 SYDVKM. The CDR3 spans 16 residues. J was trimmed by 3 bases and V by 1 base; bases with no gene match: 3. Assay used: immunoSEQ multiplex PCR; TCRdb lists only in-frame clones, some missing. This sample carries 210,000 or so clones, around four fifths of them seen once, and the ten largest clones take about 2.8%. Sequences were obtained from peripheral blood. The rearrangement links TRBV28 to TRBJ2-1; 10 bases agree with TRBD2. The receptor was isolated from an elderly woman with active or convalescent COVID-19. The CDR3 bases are TGTGCCAGCAGTTTATTCACTAGCGGGATCTACAATGAGCAGTTCTTC. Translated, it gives CASSLFTSGIYNEQFF.